What follows are 21 T cell receptor beta chains derived from one specimen sequenced in a study of blood T cell repertoires in COVID-19. Here immunoSEQ multiplex PCR was the method, and the copy in TCRdb shows in-frame clones only, minus some. Found here are about 80,000 clones, about three quarters of them singletons; the top ten hold 5% to 6%. Sequences were obtained from peripheral blood. The receptors shown here come from a man in his forties or fifties with active or convalescent COVID-19.

To note about this clone: Its ends do not fully match the called genes, so a read error is possible. The chain couples TRBV4-2 to TRBJ1-5; D perhaps matches TRBD1 (5 bases). Germline CDR1 is LGHNA and CDR2 is YNFKEQ. The length of the CDR3 is 14 residues. In DNA, the CDR3 is TGTGCCAGCAGCGAAGACGGGGGATATCAGCCCCAGCATTTT. It translates to CASSEDGGYQPQHF.

The genes are TRBV5-5 and TRBJ2-1; 9 bases are shared with TRBD1. The CDR3 is made up of 14 amino acids. The ends lost 5 bases at V and 7 bases at J; junction bases unmatched: 7. CDR1 and CDR2 (germline): SGHKS, YYEKEE (reference sequence). For the CDR3, the DNA is TGTGCCAGCAGTCCCGACAGGGGGAGTAATGAGCAGTTCTTC. This codes for CASSPDRGSNEQFF.

This clone was recorded a few times. The chain combines TRBV5-1 with TRBJ1-2; D perhaps matches TRBD1 (5 bases). Trimming cost V 0 bases and J 1 base, with 19 bases left between them. Germline lookup yields CDR1 SGHRS and CDR2 YFSETQ. The CDR3 sequence is 18 residues long. The CDR3 reads CASSLASTGADDNYGYTF. The DNA for the CDR3 is TGCGCCAGCAGCTTGGCCAGTACTGGGGCCGACGATAACTATGGCTACACCTTC.

This rearrangement joins TRBV15 to TRBJ1-4; 7 bases match TRBD1. CDR1 and CDR2 from the germline V gene are LNHNV and YYDKDF (reference sequence). This CDR3 contains 15 residues. Trimming took 5 bases from V and 3 from J; bases not matched to a gene: 6. The DNA of the CDR3 is TGTGCCACCAGCCCTGACAGGGAAGCTAATGAAAAACTGTTTTTT. Encoded protein: CATSPDREANEKLFF.

The rearrangement uses TRBV6-4 and TRBJ2-1; D gene ambiguous. Per the germline V gene, CDR1 is MRHNA and CDR2 is SNTAGT. This CDR3 is built from 15 residues. V was pared by 0 bases and J by 8 bases, with 14 bases between. DNA for the CDR3: TGTGCCAGCAGTGACTCGCAAGCAGGTGGCTATGAGCAGTTCTTC. Its translation: CASSDSQAGGYEQFF.

This chain joins TRBV18 and TRBJ2-7, with 11 bases that match TRBD2. The CDR3 sequence is 19 residues long. J was trimmed by 4 bases and V by 3 bases; bases with no gene match: 17. The germline V gene encodes CDR1 KGHSH and CDR2 LQKENI. The CDR3 loop reads CASSPPRLAGRLQGYEQYF. For the CDR3, the DNA is TGTGCCAGCTCACCCCCCAGACTAGCGGGGAGGCTTCAGGGGTACGAGCAGTACTTC. Variable domain in full (rest from reference TRBV18 and TRBJ2-7): NAGVMQNPRHLVRRRGQEARLRCSPMKGHSHVYWYRQLPEEGLKFMVYLQKENIIDESGMPKERFSAEFPKEGPSILRIQQVVRGDSAAYFCASSPPRLAGRLQGYEQYFGPGTRLTVT.

The V gene is TRBV2, the J gene TRBJ2-5; D gene uncertain. V was cut by 8 bases and J by 7 bases, with 8 bases left in between. The CDR3 length is 10 residues. From germline, CDR1 is SNHLY and CDR2 FYNNEI. This CDR3 is CASPPGTQYF. CDR3 DNA sequence: TGTGCCAGCCCTCCGGGGACCCAGTACTTC.

The chain employs TRBV27 and TRBJ1-5; D unclear. This CDR3 region has 16 residues. The germline CDR1 and CDR2 sequences are MNHEY and SMNVEV (reference sequence). The V and J ends lost 6 bases and 7 bases respectively, with 22 bases between them. The CDR3 protein is CASRPSLGGTGQPQHF. CDR3 coding DNA: TGTGCCAGCAGACCCTCCCTAGGCGGCACTGGACAGCCCCAGCATTTT.

This clone was seen a single time. The chain joins TRBV7-2 to TRBJ2-5; D possibly corresponds to TRBD2 (6 bases). The CDR3 is 13 amino acids. Germline V CDR1 and CDR2: SGHTA, FQGNSA. Trimming removed 5 bases at V and 9 bases at J, with 16 bases between. DNA for the CDR3: TGTGCCAGCAGCCCGGGGCCAGAGCGGGCCCAGTACTTC. As protein: CASSPGPERAQYF. The whole variable domain, remainder taken from reference TRBV7-2 and TRBJ2-5, is GAGVSQSPSNKVTEKGKDVELRCDPISGHTALYWYRQSLGQGLEFLIYFQGNSAPDKSGLPSDRFSAERTGGSVSTLTIQRTQQEDSAVYLCASSPGPERAQYFGPGTRLLVL.

This clone was recorded only once. The chain recombines TRBV11-2 with TRBJ2-3, with TRBD2 matching over 16 bases. In germline, CDR1 is SGHAT, CDR2 FQNNGV. V dropped 4 bases and J dropped 7; count of bases not matched to a gene: 14. CDR3 size: 19 residues. The CDR3: CASSSLSGTSGGARNTQYF. The DNA for the CDR3 is TGTGCCAGCAGCTCCCTATCCGGGACTAGCGGGGGGGCTCGAAATACGCAGTATTTT.

On this clone: Other DNA sequences in this specimen translate into the identical CDR3. J is TRBJ1-6 and V is TRBV2; TRBD1 is a possible D gene (5 bases). Trimming cost V 0 bases and J 6 bases, with 12 bases left between them. Germline V gene lookup returns CDR1 SNHLY and CDR2 FYNNEI. This CDR3 comprises 16 residues. For the CDR3, the DNA is TGTGCCAGCAGTGAAGCGCTTCAGGGACTTAATTCACCCCTCCACTTT. Encoded protein: CASSEALQGLNSPLHF. Using reference TRBV2 and TRBJ1-6 for the parts outside the CDR3, the full variable domain is EPEVTQTPSHQVTQMGQEVILRCVPISNHLYFYWYRQILGQKVEFLVSFYNNEISEKSEIFDDQFSVERPDGSNFTLKIRSTKLEDSAMYFCASSEALQGLNSPLHFGNGTRLTVT.

This chain uses TRBV18 with TRBJ2-5, with D possibly being TRBD1 (6 bases). V shed 6 bases and J shed 4 bases, with 12 bases lying between them. There are 13 residues in the CDR3. Germline V gives CDR1 KGHSH, CDR2 LQKENI. CDR3 sequence: CASSQGSGETQYF. CDR3 sequence (DNA): TGTGCCAGCTCTCAGGGGTCCGGAGAGACCCAGTACTTC.

The rearrangement uses TRBV3-1 (or the pseudogene TRBV3-2) and TRBJ2-1; unclear D gene. The CDR3 sequence is 14 residues long. V was cut by 5 bases and J by 7 bases, with 15 bases left in between. Germline CDR1 is LGHDT and CDR2 is YNNKEL (reference sequence). CDR3 amino acids: CASSLSTRWNEQFF. The CDR3 nucleotides read TGTGCCAGCAGCTTATCAACCCGGTGGAATGAGCAGTTCTTC.

The rearrangement links TRBV11-2 to TRBJ2-2, with D tentatively TRBD1 (6 bases). V gave up 5 bases and J gave up 6 bases, with 13 bases separating them. Germline V lookup: CDR1 SGHAT, CDR2 FQNNGV. The CDR3 covers 14 residues. The CDR3 sequence: CASSRAQGAGELFF. The CDR3 bases are TGTGCCAGCAGCAGGGCACAGGGAGCCGGGGAGCTGTTTTTT.

This chain joins TRBV11-2 and TRBJ2-1, with D possibly TRBD2 on 5 matching bases. Trimming shortened V by 7 bases and J by 5 bases, and 15 bases separated the two germline ends. The CDR3 is made up of 14 amino acids. Germline CDR1 SGHAT, CDR2 FQNNGV. CDR3 sequence (DNA): TGTGCCAGCACCGCCGTACGGGGTCACAATGAGCAGTTCTTC. Its translation: CASTAVRGHNEQFF.

The J gene is TRBJ2-5, the V gene TRBV5-5, with 7 bases that match TRBD1. The germline V gene encodes CDR1 SGHKS and CDR2 YYEKEE (reference sequence). The length of the CDR3 is 16 residues. Trimming took 4 bases from V and 5 from J; bases not matched to a gene: 14. The CDR3 DNA follows: TGTGCCAGCAGCGACCCAACGACAGGGAGTGGGGAGACCCAGTACTTC. This sequence encodes CASSDPTTGSGETQYF.

Ten or more counts support this clone. The V and J genes are TRBV7-9 and TRBJ2-1, with 7 bases that match TRBD1. Losses at the gene ends were 2 bases for V and 11 bases for J; bases not matched to a gene: 9. The CDR3 totals 14 residues. Germline V CDR1 and CDR2: SEHNR, FQNEAQ (reference sequence). DNA for the CDR3: TGTGCCAGCAGCTTAAGGGGACAGCCTTTCCAGCAGTTCTTC. Translating it yields CASSLRGQPFQQFF.

The rearrangement links TRBV12-3 or TRBV12-4 to TRBJ2-1; TRBD1 matches 8 bases. CDR3 length: 13 amino acids. V shed 2 bases, J shed 6 bases, and the junction held 0 bases outside the gene matches. This CDR3 reads CASSLTGGNEQFF. Here the CDR3 DNA reads TGTGCCAGCAGTTTAACAGGGGGCAATGAGCAGTTCTTC.

The chain recombines TRBV7-6 with TRBJ1-3, with TRBD1 identical over 7 bases. Germline-derived CDR1 and CDR2 are SGHVS and FNYEAQ. There are 20 residues in the CDR3. Unmatched junction bases numbered 21, after V lost 3 bases and J lost 4 bases. The CDR3 here is CASSFPPLPGTEEDGNTIYF. The DNA of the CDR3 is TGTGCCAGCAGCTTCCCCCCCCTGCCCGGGACAGAGGAAGACGGAAACACCATATATTTT.

The chain uses TRBV7-8 and TRBJ1-2, with TRBD1 matching 8 bases. The V and J ends lost 1 base and 7 bases, in that order; junction bases with no gene match: 11. The CDR3 extends over 16 amino acids. Germline V CDR1 and CDR2: SGHVS, FQNEAQ. The CDR3 DNA is TGTGCCAGCAGCTTAGAGGCCGGGACAGGAGTATCTGGCTACACCTTC. Protein product: CASSLEAGTGVSGYTF.

This chain uses TRBV6-5 with TRBJ2-5, with 7 positions matching TRBD2. Germline CDR1 and CDR2: MNHEY and SVGAGI. CDR3 length equals 16 residues. After removal of 0 bases from V and 3 bases from J, the junction contained 7 bases not matched to a gene. The CDR3 coding sequence is TGTGCCAGCAGTTACTCTTGGAGTCTAGCGGAAGAGACCCAGTACTTC. This encodes CASSYSWSLAEETQYF.